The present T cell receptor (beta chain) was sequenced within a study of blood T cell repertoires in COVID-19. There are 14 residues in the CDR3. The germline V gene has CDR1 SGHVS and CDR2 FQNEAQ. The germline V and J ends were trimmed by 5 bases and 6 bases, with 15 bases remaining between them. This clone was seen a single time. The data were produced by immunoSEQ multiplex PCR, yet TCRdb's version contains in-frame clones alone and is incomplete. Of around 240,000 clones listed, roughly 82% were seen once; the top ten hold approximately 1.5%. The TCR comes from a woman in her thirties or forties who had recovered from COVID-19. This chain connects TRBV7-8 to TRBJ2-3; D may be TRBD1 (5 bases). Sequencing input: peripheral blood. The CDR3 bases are TGTGCCAGCAGCCAACAGGCGCGTACCGATACGCAGTATTTT. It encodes CASSQQARTDTQYF.